A single sample gave rise to the 28 T cell receptor beta chains below, sequenced in a study of cytomegalovirus exposure and HLA in healthy donors. PCR involved 60 Vbeta and 13 Jbeta primers. The assay was immunoSEQ multiplex PCR, and TCRdb's table has in-frame clones only and misses some. The sample carries 150,000 to 200,000 clones, roughly 83% recorded once. The sample was PBMCs. These receptors all stem from a boy between 10 and 17 years old in good health and CMV-seronegative.

This chain uses TRBV5-6 with TRBJ1-1; no reliable D call. Trimming stripped 4 bases from V and 5 bases from J, with 15 bases between. Germline values: CDR1 SGHDT, CDR2 YYEEEE. CDR3 length equals 14 residues. The CDR3 sequence is CASSLDTGSTEAFF. The CDR3, as DNA: TGTGCCAGCAGCCTTGACACGGGGTCGACTGAAGCTTTCTTT.

This chain connects TRBV10-3 to TRBJ1-6; 9 nucleotides line up with TRBD1. The CDR3 runs 14 residues. The V gene's germline CDR1 is ENHRY and CDR2 SYGVKD. V dropped 3 bases and J dropped 7; count of bases not matched to a gene: 1. CDR3 residues: CAISEQGANSPLHF. The CDR3 coding sequence is TGTGCCATCAGTGAACAGGGGGCGAATTCACCCCTCCACTTT.

The chain couples TRBV9 to TRBJ1-1; 9 bases agree with TRBD1. The CDR3 consists of 15 residues. Looked up from germline, CDR1 is SGDLS and CDR2 is YYNGEE. The ends lost 0 bases at V and 6 bases at J; junction bases unmatched: 6. In DNA form, the CDR3 reads TGTGCCAGCAGCGTAGGGGGACAGGGCGGGGCTGAAGCTTTCTTT. Translating it yields CASSVGGQGGAEAFF.

This chain joins TRBV19 and TRBJ2-7; 9 bases map to TRBD1. This CDR3 is built from 14 residues. J gave up 4 bases and V 4 bases, and 5 bases lay outside the gene matches. CDR1 is LNHDA, CDR2 SQIVND, per germline (reference sequence). The CDR3 loop is CASSKGQGQYEQYF. CDR3 DNA sequence: TGTGCCAGTAGTAAAGGACAGGGGCAATACGAGCAGTACTTC.

The V call is TRBV15, the J call TRBJ1-1, with D unresolved. This CDR3 is 12 amino acids long. Trimming stripped 0 bases from V and 7 bases from J, with 6 bases between. CDR1 and CDR2 (germline): LNHNV, YYDKDF (reference sequence). CDR3 sequence: CATSRDIGEAFF. Written as DNA, the CDR3 is TGTGCCACCAGCAGAGATATCGGTGAAGCTTTCTTT.

The V call is TRBV9, the J call TRBJ2-3; D is possibly TRBD2 (6 bases). The CDR3 is 16 residues long. The V end lost 4 bases, the J end lost 5 bases, and 20 bases lay between the germline ends. Germline V gene data show CDR1 as SGDLS and CDR2 as YYNGEE. CDR3 loop: CASSPKLLGGKDTQYF. In DNA form, the CDR3 reads TGTGCCAGCAGCCCCAAACTCCTCGGGGGTAAAGATACGCAGTATTTT. The full variable domain, its missing parts supplied by reference TRBV9 and TRBJ2-3, is DSGVTQTPKHLITATGQRVTLRCSPRSGDLSVYWYQQSLDQGLQFLIQYYNGEERAKGNILERFSAQQFPDLHSELNLSSLELGDSALYFCASSPKLLGGKDTQYFGPGTRLTVL.

The chain recombines TRBV5-1 with TRBJ2-5; TRBD1 matches at 10 bases. The DNA end is a closer match to TRBJ2-7, so the J assignment may be wrong. CDR1 is SGHRS and CDR2 is YFSETQ in the germline V gene. CDR3 length: 14 amino acids. CDR3: CASQTGTGAYEQYF. For the CDR3, the DNA is TGCGCCAGCCAAACCGGGACAGGGGCCTACGAGCAGTACTTC.

This chain uses TRBV7-9 with TRBJ1-2; TRBD1 agrees at 7 bases. CDR1 and CDR2 from the germline V gene are SEHNR and FQNEAQ (reference sequence). The CDR3 loop spans 16 amino acids. Trimming at V came to 0 bases and at J to 2 bases, leaving 6 bases not matched to a gene. In nucleotides, the CDR3 is TGTGCCAGCAGCTTAGCCGGGACAGATTCAAACTATGGCTACACCTTC. Protein product: CASSLAGTDSNYGYTF.

The chain joins TRBV27 to TRBJ2-7; D is uncertain. Germline V CDR1 and CDR2: MNHEY, SMNVEV (reference sequence). Trimming removed 2 bases from V and 1 base from J, with 6 bases in between. The CDR3 is 13 residues long. Here the CDR3 reads CASSLLESYEQYF. CDR3 DNA sequence: TGTGCCAGCAGTTTACTGGAGTCCTACGAGCAGTACTTC.

The chain employs TRBV27 and TRBJ1-1, with D tentatively TRBD1 (5 bases). V lost 3 bases and J lost 5, with 10 bases in between. Germline CDR1 reads MNHEY; CDR2 reads SMNVEV (reference sequence). The CDR3 is made up of 13 amino acids. This chain's CDR3 is CASSFSGKTEAFF. As DNA, the CDR3 is TGTGCCAGCAGTTTTTCAGGGAAGACTGAAGCTTTCTTT.

The chain carries TRBV9 and TRBJ1-3; D uncertain. Germline values: CDR1 SGDLS, CDR2 YYNGEE. Trimming left V 0 bases short and J 4 bases short, with 8 bases between. CDR3 length equals 14 residues. The CDR3, as DNA: TGTGCCAGCAGCGTAGTTCCCGGGGGAAACACCATATATTTT. Amino acids: CASSVVPGGNTIYF.

In this sample, this clone turned up a few times. The gene calls are TRBV27 and TRBJ1-4; 9 bases align to TRBD1. The CDR3 runs 14 residues. V dropped 2 bases and J dropped 10; count of bases not matched to a gene: 5. Germline V gene sequence: CDR1 MNHEY, CDR2 SMNVEV (reference sequence). The CDR3 reads CASSLGTGTGKLFF. In DNA, the CDR3 is TGTGCCAGCAGTTTAGGGACAGGGACCGGAAAACTGTTTTTT.

The table lists this clone with a count of one. CDR3 sequence (DNA): TGTGCCAGCAGAGGAATCCGGGGAGCGTCCTCTGGCTACACCTTC. It yields the protein CASRGIRGASSGYTF. The chain couples TRBV11-2 to TRBJ1-2; D not certain. The V gene lost 6 bases and the J gene lost 7 bases, with 21 bases spanning the gap. Germline CDR1 SGHAT, CDR2 FQNNGV. The length of the CDR3 is 15 residues.

V usage is TRBV4-2 and J usage is TRBJ2-7; D might be TRBD2 (6 bases). Deletions cut 0 bases from V and 3 bases from J, with 12 bases between. Germline loops: CDR1 LGHNA, CDR2 YNFKEQ. The CDR3 sequence is 15 residues long. The CDR3, as DNA: TGTGCCAGCAGCCAAGAAGGCTTCGGGAGCTACGAGCAGTACTTC. Its translation: CASSQEGFGSYEQYF.

The rearrangement links TRBV7-8 to TRBJ2-5, with a possible D match to TRBD1 (5 bases). From germline, CDR1 is SGHVS and CDR2 FQNEAQ. The CDR3 length is 12 residues. V was pared by 5 bases and J by 4 bases, with 8 bases between. CDR3 in DNA: TGTGCCAGCAGCCGAAGGGGAGAGACCCAGTACTTC. The encoded protein is CASSRRGETQYF.

V and J are TRBV11-3 and TRBJ2-2; D is ambiguous. Trimming removed 1 base from V and 6 bases from J, with 6 bases in between. The CDR3 has 13 residues. Germline CDR1 reads SGHNT; CDR2 reads YENEEA. In DNA form, the CDR3 reads TGTGCCAGCAGCTTAGCTAGGTCCGGGGAGCTGTTTTTT. This sequence encodes CASSLARSGELFF.

V is TRBV18 and J is TRBJ2-7; 8 bases are a match to TRBD2. Germline trimming cut 5 bases from V and 4 bases from J; bases unmatched to any gene: 16. The CDR3 spans 17 residues. Germline V CDR1 and CDR2: KGHSH, LQKENI. The CDR3 nucleotides are TGTGCCAGCTCAACCGGGACTAGGGGCCCGGGCGGTTACGAGCAGTACTTC. Protein sequence: CASSTGTRGPGGYEQYF.

The CDR3 loop reads CASSRQINEKLFF. In DNA, the CDR3 is TGTGCCAGCAGCCGACAGATTAATGAAAAACTGTTTTTT. The rearrangement links TRBV7-9 to TRBJ1-4; D is possibly TRBD1 (5 bases). V was trimmed by 5 bases and J by 4 bases, leaving 8 bases between them. The CDR3 consists of 13 residues. Germline V lookup: CDR1 SEHNR, CDR2 FQNEAQ (reference sequence). The full variable domain, with the rest looked up from reference TRBV7-9 and TRBJ1-4, is DTGVSQNPRHKITKRGQNVTFRCDPISEHNRLYWYRQTLGQGPEFLTYFQNEAQLEKSRLLSDRFSAERPKGSFSTLEIQRTEQGDSAMYLCASSRQINEKLFFGSGTQLSVL.

This clone was seen once. The rearrangement links TRBV30 to TRBJ1-3; D is ambiguous. Trimming removed 6 bases from V and 0 bases from J, with 9 bases in between. CDR1 and CDR2 (germline): GTSNPN, SVGIG (reference sequence). CDR3 length equals 13 residues. In DNA, the CDR3 is TGTGCCTGTGAATGGAGCTCTGGAAACACCATATATTTT. Protein product: CACEWSSGNTIYF.

The chain carries TRBV7-2 and TRBJ2-3, with 10 positions matching TRBD2. Germline CDR1 is SGHTA and CDR2 is FQGNSA. V lost 1 base and J lost 5; bases outside the gene matches: 6. CDR3 length: 16 amino acids. CDR3 sequence (DNA): TGTGCCAGCAGCTTAGGGGGGCTAGCGGGAGTAGATACGCAGTATTTT. This encodes CASSLGGLAGVDTQYF.

CDR3 protein: CASSYNFGQGEYEQYF. The CDR3 coding sequence is TGTGCCAGCAGTTATAATTTTGGGCAGGGGGAATACGAGCAGTACTTC. The rearrangement links TRBV6-6 to TRBJ2-7; 7 positions agree with TRBD1. The CDR3 has 16 residues. In germline, CDR1 is MNHNY, CDR2 SVGAGI (reference sequence). The V gene end was trimmed by 3 bases and the J gene end by 4 bases; junction bases not matched to a gene: 12.

This clone came up a few times. This rearrangement joins TRBV28 to TRBJ2-7, with TRBD1 identical over 7 bases. The CDR3 is 15 amino acids. The V gene's germline CDR1 is MDHEN and CDR2 SYDVKM. Unmatched junction bases numbered 10, after V lost 4 bases and J lost 4 bases. The CDR3 DNA follows: TGTGCCAGCAGTTATTCCGACAGGGTTAGGTACGAGCAGTACTTC. This encodes CASSYSDRVRYEQYF. Complete variable domain (other parts from reference TRBV28 and TRBJ2-7): DVKVTQSSRYLVKRTGEKVFLECVQDMDHENMFWYRQDPGLGLRLIYFSYDVKMKEKGDIPEGYSVSREKKERFSLILESASTNQTSMYLCASSYSDRVRYEQYFGPGTRLTVT.

V gene TRBV15 combines with J gene TRBJ1-4; perhaps TRBD1 as D (5 bases). CDR1 and CDR2 (germline): LNHNV, YYDKDF (reference sequence). V was shortened by 4 bases and J by 0 bases, with 12 bases between the two germline ends. The CDR3 spans 16 residues. DNA of the CDR3: TGTGCCACCAGCACATCAGGGTTTGCAACTAATGAAAAACTGTTTTTT. This codes for CATSTSGFATNEKLFF.

The chain carries TRBV28 and TRBJ1-2; D remains unclear. The CDR3 has 14 residues. V lost 6 bases, J lost 0 bases, and 11 bases lay in between. The germline V gene has CDR1 MDHEN and CDR2 SYDVKM. In DNA form, the CDR3 reads TGTGCCAGCAGGGTTGGGCATTCTAACTATGGCTACACCTTC. Residues: CASRVGHSNYGYTF.

To note about this clone: Its ends do not fully match the called genes, so a read error is possible. For the CDR3, the DNA is TGTGCCAGCAGTCGTCATATGGGACGGGACTACGTGCAGTACTTC. Amino acids: CASSRHMGRDYVQYF. The V call is TRBV6-5, the J call TRBJ2-7; 7 bases map to TRBD2. The CDR3 has 15 residues. Germline-derived CDR1 and CDR2 are MNHEY and SVGAGI.

V is TRBV5-1 and J is TRBJ2-7, with 11 bases identical to TRBD2. V shed 0 bases and J 4 bases; nucleotides not matched to a gene: 6. Per germline, CDR1 SGHRS and CDR2 YFSETQ. The CDR3 covers 16 residues. CDR3 loop: CASSLASLAGGYEQYF. The DNA for the CDR3 is TGCGCCAGCAGCTTGGCCAGTCTAGCGGGAGGTTACGAGCAGTACTTC.

This clone has a single count. The chain uses TRBV15 and TRBJ2-2, with a weak D call TRBD2 (6 bases). The germline V gene has CDR1 LNHNV and CDR2 YYDKDF (reference sequence). V was clipped by 5 bases and J by 5 bases, with 15 bases between them. The CDR3 totals 15 residues. CDR3 loop: CATSWEVPGTGELFF. The CDR3 bases are TGTGCCACCAGCTGGGAGGTACCTGGGACCGGGGAGCTGTTTTTT.

V is TRBV14 and J is TRBJ1-3, with a weak D call TRBD1 (5 bases). The germline V gene encodes CDR1 SGHDN and CDR2 FVKESK. This CDR3 spans 13 amino acids. Trimming shortened V by 3 bases and J by 5 bases, and 8 bases separated the two germline ends. This CDR3 is CASSQTARNTIYF. The CDR3, as DNA: TGTGCCAGCAGCCAGACAGCGAGAAACACCATATATTTT.